Shown below are 20 T cell receptor beta chains from a single sample sequenced in a study of T cell responses to AZD1222 COVID-19 vaccine. Clones were read by immunoSEQ multiplex PCR, and TCRdb kept only the in-frame ones, dropping some. Of 150,000 to 200,000 clones in the sample, under 95% are singletons; the top ten hold around 1%. The sequenced sample was peripheral blood, obtained 28 days after the second AZD1222 dose. The source is an adult who received the AZD1222 COVID-19 vaccine.

The rearrangement joins TRBV18 to TRBJ1-2; TRBD1 matches at 8 bases. The germline V gene has CDR1 KGHSH and CDR2 LQKENI. Trimming cost V 1 base and J 2 bases; bases outside gene matches: 3. This CDR3 is built from 15 residues. CDR3 region: CASSPRDRTNYGYTF. DNA of the CDR3: TGTGCCAGCTCACCACGGGACAGGACAAACTATGGCTACACCTTC.

The rearrangement uses TRBV7-6 and TRBJ1-6; D gene uncertain. Trimming took off 1 base at V and 10 bases at J, with 11 bases between the two ends. The CDR3 totals 14 residues. The germline CDR1 and CDR2 sequences are SGHVS and FNYEAQ. CDR3 sequence reads: CASSLGASRSPLHF. Here the CDR3 DNA reads TGTGCCAGCAGCTTAGGGGCTTCCCGCTCACCCCTCCACTTT.

This chain uses TRBV5-1 with TRBJ2-5; a possible D gene is TRBD2 (6 bases). The V gene lost 3 bases and the J gene lost 2 bases, with 11 bases spanning the gap. Germline values: CDR1 SGHRS, CDR2 YFSETQ. This CDR3 contains 14 residues. CDR3 DNA sequence: TGCGCCAGCAGCTGGAGCGGGCCGCAAGAGACCCAGTACTTC. Translation gives CASSWSGPQETQYF.

V is TRBV11-3 and J is TRBJ1-2; 7 nucleotides align to TRBD1. With 5 bases clipped from V and 4 bases from J, the junction kept 13 bases outside the gene matches. Germline V gives CDR1 SGHNT, CDR2 YENEEA. This CDR3 region has 16 residues. CDR3 in amino acids: CASSPHHRGGPYGYTF. The CDR3 DNA is TGTGCCAGCAGCCCACATCACAGGGGAGGGCCCTATGGCTACACCTTC.

The chain carries TRBV29-1 and TRBJ1-2; TRBD1 agrees at 7 bases. Per germline, CDR1 SQVTM and CDR2 ANQGSEA. The CDR3 consists of 12 residues. Trimming took 6 bases from V and 3 from J; bases not matched to a gene: 4. CDR3 loop: CSVAGQHYGYTF. The DNA of the CDR3 is TGCAGCGTCGCGGGACAGCACTATGGCTACACCTTC.

This chain links TRBV6-4 with TRBJ1-2; a weak D match, TRBD1 (5 bases). Germline CDR1 reads MRHNA; CDR2 reads SNTAGT. V gave up 2 bases and J gave up 4 bases, with 8 bases separating them. This CDR3 has 13 amino acids. The CDR3 DNA follows: TGTGCCAGCAGTGACGGGGGGAGCTATGGCTACACCTTC. Amino acid sequence: CASSDGGSYGYTF.

This chain links TRBV28 with TRBJ1-5; the D is unclear. V lost 1 base and J 4 bases, leaving 5 bases between the germline ends. The CDR3 totals 13 residues. Germline lookup yields CDR1 MDHEN and CDR2 SYDVKM. The CDR3 coding sequence is TGTGCCAGCAGTTTATCGGGGAATCAGCCCCAGCATTTT. Encoded protein: CASSLSGNQPQHF.

CDR3 region: CASSAQANTEAFF. The CDR3 nucleotides are TGTGCCAGCAGCGCCCAGGCGAACACTGAAGCTTTCTTT. The chain combines TRBV9 with TRBJ1-1, with no clear D. The CDR3 covers 13 residues. V lost 3 bases and J 1 base, leaving 7 bases between the germline ends. From germline, CDR1 is SGDLS and CDR2 YYNGEE.

The chain is built from TRBV29-1 and TRBJ1-1, with 7 bases that match TRBD1. V was clipped by 7 bases and J by 2 bases; unmatched bases: 16. The CDR3 loop spans 16 amino acids. The germline CDR1 and CDR2 sequences are SQVTM and ANQGSEA. The CDR3 region has the DNA TGCAGCGGGACAGACACAGGGGCCCGGCTAAACACTGAAGCTTTCTTT. This encodes CSGTDTGARLNTEAFF.

This clone appeared once. The CDR3 DNA reads TGTGCCAGCAGCTTAGATGGTCAGGGAGTACATTCACCCCTCCACTTT. Its protein product is CASSLDGQGVHSPLHF. This chain connects TRBV7-2 to TRBJ1-6; D perhaps matches TRBD1 (5 bases). This CDR3 has 16 amino acids. V dropped 1 base and J dropped 8 bases, with 15 bases sitting between them. Germline CDR1 and CDR2: SGHTA and FQGNSA. Looking up the rest from reference TRBV7-2 and TRBJ1-6 gives the full variable domain: GAGVSQSPSNKVTEKGKDVELRCDPISGHTALYWYRQSLGQGLEFLIYFQGNSAPDKSGLPSDRFSAERTGGSVSTLTIQRTQQEDSAVYLCASSLDGQGVHSPLHFGNGTRLTVT.

The chain combines TRBV10-3 with TRBJ2-3; D is unresolved. The CDR3 spans 15 residues. CDR1 and CDR2 from the germline V gene are ENHRY and SYGVKD. V lost 2 bases and J 0 bases, leaving 9 bases between the germline ends. The CDR3 region is CAISENRASTDTQYF. In DNA form, the CDR3 reads TGTGCCATCAGTGAGAACCGGGCTAGCACAGATACGCAGTATTTT.

The chain links TRBV2 to TRBJ1-2; D is unclear. This CDR3 region has 13 residues. V lost 1 base, J lost 2 bases, and 5 bases lay in between. CDR1 and CDR2 (germline): SNHLY, FYNNEI. The CDR3 spells CASSEGMNYGYTF. The CDR3 nucleotides are TGTGCCAGCAGTGAAGGAATGAACTATGGCTACACCTTC. The whole variable domain, filled in from reference TRBV2 and TRBJ1-2, reads EPEVTQTPSHQVTQMGQEVILRCVPISNHLYFYWYRQILGQKVEFLVSFYNNEISEKSEIFDDQFSVERPDGSNFTLKIRSTKLEDSAMYFCASSEGMNYGYTFGSGTRLTVV.

The V call is TRBV5-1, the J call TRBJ2-3, with D possibly being TRBD2 (5 bases). Trimming shortened V by 4 bases and J by 5 bases, and 8 bases separated the two germline ends. This CDR3 region has 12 residues. Per germline, CDR1 SGHRS and CDR2 YFSETQ. The chain's CDR3 is CASSVDLDTQYF. CDR3 nucleotides: TGCGCCAGCAGCGTGGACTTAGATACGCAGTATTTT.

The gene calls are TRBV10-2 and TRBJ1-6, with D maybe TRBD1 (5 bases). The V end was cut by 3 bases, the J end by 14 bases, with 29 bases between. This CDR3 comprises 18 residues. Germline CDR1 WSHSY, CDR2 SAAADI. CDR3 nucleotide sequence: TGCGCCAGCAGTGATGGGAGACAGTCCCGTGGAGTATCAGTATCCCTCCACTTT. This codes for CASSDGRQSRGVSVSLHF.

The J gene is TRBJ1-1, the V gene TRBV19; D unclear. Trimming left V 3 bases short and J 8 bases short, with 16 bases between. The CDR3 totals 14 residues. The germline V gene has CDR1 LNHDA and CDR2 SQIVND (reference sequence). The CDR3 loop reads CASSISGLRAEAFF. The DNA of the CDR3 is TGTGCCAGTAGTATCTCCGGGCTTAGGGCGGAAGCTTTCTTT.

This rearrangement joins TRBV3-1 (or the pseudogene TRBV3-2) to TRBJ2-2; D tentatively fits TRBD1 or TRBD2 (5 bases each). The CDR3 contains 15 residues. V was pared by 1 base and J by 5 bases, with 11 bases between. In germline, CDR1 is LGHDT, CDR2 YNNKEL (reference sequence). CDR3 nucleotide sequence: TGTGCCAGCAGCCAAGGGGGTTGGGGGACCGGGGAGCTGTTTTTT. Protein sequence: CASSQGGWGTGELFF.

The chain has TRBV6-1 and TRBJ1-2; TRBD1 might be the D (6 bases). This CDR3 is 17 amino acids long. Looked up from germline, CDR1 is MNHNS and CDR2 is SASEGT. Trimming cost V 1 base and J 7 bases, with 22 bases left between them. The CDR3 nucleotides are TGTGCCAGCAGTGAAGATATGAGGAGGAAGGGGGTGGTTGGCTACACCTTC. Protein: CASSEDMRRKGVVGYTF.

This chain uses TRBV10-3 with TRBJ1-2; 7 nucleotides align to TRBD1. J was trimmed by 4 bases and V by 2 bases; bases with no gene match: 7. The CDR3 is 15 amino acids. Looked up from germline, CDR1 is ENHRY and CDR2 is SYGVKD. This CDR3 is CAISELTGTAYGYTF. CDR3 DNA sequence: TGTGCCATCAGTGAGCTCACCGGGACAGCCTATGGCTACACCTTC.

The chain has TRBV4-1 and TRBJ2-1, with D tentatively TRBD1 (5 bases). The CDR3 has 14 residues. CDR1 MGHRA and CDR2 YSYEKL come from the germline V gene. V lost 2 bases and J lost 4, with 9 bases in between. The CDR3 region has the DNA TGCGCCAGCAGCCAATTGAAGGGGTACAATGAGCAGTTCTTC. This encodes CASSQLKGYNEQFF.

The chain has TRBV3-1 (or the pseudogene TRBV3-2) and TRBJ2-2; D uncertain. V dropped 2 bases and J dropped 0 bases, with 13 bases sitting between them. Germline CDR1 and CDR2: LGHDT and YNNKEL (reference sequence). The CDR3 loop spans 17 amino acids. In nucleotides, the CDR3 is TGTGCCAGCAGCCAACTAACCTATACAGCGAACACCGGGGAGCTGTTTTTT. Translation: CASSQLTYTANTGELFF.